A few counts support the clone carrying this TCR beta chain. Its antigen is still unknown. For TCR beta, libraries came from iRepertoire HTBI primers and Arm-PCR of CDR3 regions. A single record per CDR3 protein comes from TCRdb applying MiXCR to the multiplex PCR reads. The sample consists of some 220,000 distinct CDR3 sequences, approximately 18% of them appearing once. Time point described: newly diagnosed GD, antithyroid drugs for less than 3 months. From RNA extracted from PBMCs, the TCR library was made. This specimen comes from a study of regulatory T cells in long-lasting Graves disease. Study results and caveats: The persistent group shared around 3,000 public clonotypes, more than the approximately 890 shared by new patients.

V was shortened by 4 bases and J by 0 bases, with 15 bases between the two germline ends. Germline-derived CDR1 and CDR2 are SGHNT and YENEEA. The CDR3 is made up of 16 amino acids. These data are also associated with another study on T cells in Graves' hyperthyroidism and ophthalmopathy.

The chain is built from TRBV11-3 and TRBJ1-1; possibly TRBD1 for D (5 bases). The source material was peripheral blood mononuclear cells (PBMCs), sampled at new diagnosis, from a patient treated with antithyroid drugs. This TCR was recovered from a woman between 25 and 40 years old with Graves disease. CDR3 residues: CASSYRGGEVNTEAFF. CDR3 in DNA: TGTGCCAGCAGCTATCGGGGGGGGGAAGTGAACACTGAAGCTTTCTTT.